The entry that follows covers one TCR beta chain sequence. Its antigen remains unidentified. CDR1 is MGHRA and CDR2 is YSYEKL in the germline V gene. V was clipped by 4 bases and J by 1 base, with 10 bases between them. The CDR3 runs 14 residues. The source of the sample is a study of T cell responses to AZD1222 COVID-19 vaccine. Clones were sequenced by immunoSEQ multiplex PCR, and TCRdb holds only the in-frame ones, with some missing. The table has around 120,000 clones, roughly nine tenths seen once; the top ten hold around 1.6%. Pooling was applied to second doses at about 4 or about 12 weeks. Study-wide findings and caveats: Elevations in Spike-specific TCR breadth and depth followed administration of two AZD1222 doses. Donors were chiefly white British, with a greater number of females, and clonal diversity was perhaps underestimated. Mapped onto spike, vaccine-associated CD4 TCRs spanned it and were dominant at 160-218 and 743-854.

The J gene is TRBJ1-2, the V gene TRBV4-1; the D is unclear. The source is an adult who received the AZD1222 COVID-19 vaccine. Material: peripheral blood, obtained 28 days after the second AZD1222 dose. The CDR3 DNA is TGCGCCAGCAGCCCACAGAATTTTAACTATGGCTACACCTTC. Translation gives CASSPQNFNYGYTF.